The 12 T cell receptor beta chains reported below all come from one sample, sequenced in a study of T-cell memory formation after mild COVID-19. TCRdb re-called the 5' RACE reads with MiXCR, one entry per CDR3 protein. The repertoire has about 130,000 distinct CDR3 sequences, approximately 5.9% of them found once; the top ten carry 2% to 2.5%. The sequencing input was PBMCs or a T cell subset sorted from them (not recorded which). The receptors come from an adult woman who had mild COVID-19 (a few samples of this study predate the infection). Cell type and time point are not known.

This clonotype occurred a few times. This chain links TRBV2 with TRBJ1-1; D gene uncertain. There are 15 residues in the CDR3. Germline V gene sequence: CDR1 SNHLY, CDR2 FYNNEI. Trimming shortened V by 4 bases and J by 6 bases, and 18 bases separated the two germline ends. CDR3 protein: CASSVLATRAPEAFF. The DNA of the CDR3 is TGTGCCAGCAGTGTTTTGGCCACTAGAGCCCCTGAAGCTTTCTTT.

The sample holds many counts of this clonotype. The CDR3, as DNA: TGTGCCAGCTGCCGGGCCGCCTACGAGCAGTACTTC. This codes for CASCRAAYEQYF. J is TRBJ2-7 and V is TRBV21-1; TRBD2, the table's D call, was not compared with the DNA. TRBV21-1 is deemed a pseudogene. This CDR3 contains 12 residues.

The chain links TRBV20-1 to TRBJ2-7, with D possibly being TRBD1 (6 bases). Germline assignment: CDR1 DFQATT and CDR2 SNEGSKA (reference sequence). The CDR3 is 13 amino acids. Trimming cost V 2 bases and J 0 bases, with 8 bases left between them. The CDR3 sequence is CSARTTGSYEQYF. Written as DNA, the CDR3 is TGCAGTGCTAGAACGACAGGCTCCTACGAGCAGTACTTC.

The rearrangement joins TRBV12-3 or TRBV12-4 to TRBJ2-7, with no clear D. V dropped 4 bases and J dropped 3 bases, with 7 bases sitting between them. There are 12 residues in the CDR3. CDR3 DNA sequence: TGTGCCAGCAGTTGGAGAGGCTACGAGCAGTACTTC. This sequence encodes CASSWRGYEQYF.

There are many counts of this clonotype. The chain is built from TRBV5-1 and TRBJ2-1; unclear D gene. This CDR3 is built from 13 residues. In germline, CDR1 is SGHRS, CDR2 YFSETQ. Deletions cut 3 bases from V and 7 bases from J, with 11 bases between. The CDR3 DNA sequence: TGCGCCAGCAGCTACACGTCCGGGAATGAGCAGTTCTTC. It is translated as CASSYTSGNEQFF.

The J gene is TRBJ1-1, the V gene TRBV20-1; no firm D call. The ends were cut back, 6 bases at V and 0 bases at J, with 11 bases in the middle. Germline CDR1 and CDR2: DFQATT and SNEGSKA (reference sequence). The CDR3 consists of 13 residues. The CDR3 coding sequence is TGCAGTGCGAAGAGGGAGATGAACACTGAAGCTTTCTTT. It specifies CSAKREMNTEAFF.

This clonotype has more than one count but fewer than ten. The DNA for the CDR3 is TGTGCCAGCAGCCAAGTTTGGCAAAGGGATCACACCTTC. Protein product: CASSQVWQRDHTF. The V call is TRBV3-1, the J call TRBJ1-2, with D hard to call. Trimming left V 1 base short and J 12 bases short, with 15 bases between. This CDR3 contains 13 residues. Germline CDR1 and CDR2: LGHDT and YNNKEL (reference sequence).

This clonotype was seen many times. CDR3 amino acids: CASSSPGGGDEQFF. CDR3 nucleotides: TGCGCCAGCAGCTCCCCGGGTGGCGGGGATGAGCAGTTCTTC. The V call is TRBV5-1, the J call TRBJ2-1; the D gene is possibly TRBD2 (6 bases). V gave up 3 bases and J gave up 8 bases, with 15 bases separating them. CDR1 and CDR2 from the germline V gene are SGHRS and YFSETQ. The CDR3 covers 14 residues.

A few counts support this clonotype. This chain uses TRBV29-1 with TRBJ2-7; 10 positions agree with TRBD2. Trimming cost V 5 bases and J 2 bases; bases outside gene matches: 6. CDR3 size: 14 residues. Germline CDR1 SQVTM, CDR2 ANQGSEA. CDR3 sequence (DNA): TGCAGCGTTTACCTAGCGGGAGCACCCTACGAGCAGTACTTC. Translated, it gives CSVYLAGAPYEQYF.

The chain recombines TRBV20-1 with TRBJ2-5; 10 bases match TRBD2. The CDR3 totals 14 residues. With 3 bases clipped from V and 3 bases from J, the junction kept 4 bases outside the gene matches. Germline V CDR1 and CDR2: DFQATT, SNEGSKA (reference sequence). The CDR3 DNA is TGCAGTGCTAGTTTAGCGGGGGGCAAAGAGACCCAGTACTTC. Translated, it gives CSASLAGGKETQYF.

This clonotype was detected only a few times. The chain couples TRBV27 to TRBJ2-7; a weak D match, TRBD2 (5 bases). With 6 bases removed from V and 3 bases from J, the gap between germline ends came to 18 bases. Germline CDR1 reads MNHEY; CDR2 reads SMNVEV (reference sequence). The CDR3 length is 15 residues. CDR3 sequence reads: CASSRGGVRGYEQYF. CDR3 sequence (DNA): TGTGCCAGCAGCCGAGGAGGCGTACGGGGCTACGAGCAGTACTTC.

This clonotype appeared many times. V is TRBV5-1 and J is TRBJ2-5; D gene uncertain. The V gene's germline CDR1 is SGHRS and CDR2 YFSETQ. The CDR3 contains 15 residues. Trimming took 0 bases from V and 1 from J, leaving 10 bases between them. The CDR3 reads CASSLDGFRQETQYF. The CDR3 region has the DNA TGCGCCAGCAGCTTGGATGGGTTTCGCCAAGAGACCCAGTACTTC.